This T cell receptor beta chain appears in the sequencing data of a study of cytomegalovirus exposure and HLA in healthy donors. Study as a whole: HLA-typed donors were the source of approximately 80 million unique TCRs held in an early data release.

The PCR ran on 60 Vbeta and 13 Jbeta primers. The repertoire was sequenced with immunoSEQ multiplex PCR; TCRdb's copy has only in-frame clones and lacks some. Here the sample spans about 190,000 clones, around four fifths being singletons. Overall study results and limits: A later analysis showed HLA-associated TCR beta chains outstripping equally common others in clonal expansion. As confirmed in vitro, a few CMV-associated chains were specific for CMV antigens. An analysis was carried out later, and it reportedly showed fewer N-insertions in an Asian-associated ancestry cluster than the approximately 710-donor mean.

On this clone itself: Its antigen remains unidentified.

This receptor was obtained from a woman in her forties or fifties in good health and CMV-seropositive. What was sequenced was PBMCs.

CDR3 bases: TGCGCCAGCAGCTTAGGACACACCGGGAGCACTGAAGCTTTCTTT. Translated: CASSLGHTGSTEAFF. The chain has TRBV5-1 and TRBJ1-1, with D tentatively TRBD1 (5 bases). The CDR3 consists of 15 residues. The V gene's germline CDR1 is SGHRS and CDR2 YFSETQ. The ends were cut back, 2 bases at V and 4 bases at J, with 15 bases in the middle.